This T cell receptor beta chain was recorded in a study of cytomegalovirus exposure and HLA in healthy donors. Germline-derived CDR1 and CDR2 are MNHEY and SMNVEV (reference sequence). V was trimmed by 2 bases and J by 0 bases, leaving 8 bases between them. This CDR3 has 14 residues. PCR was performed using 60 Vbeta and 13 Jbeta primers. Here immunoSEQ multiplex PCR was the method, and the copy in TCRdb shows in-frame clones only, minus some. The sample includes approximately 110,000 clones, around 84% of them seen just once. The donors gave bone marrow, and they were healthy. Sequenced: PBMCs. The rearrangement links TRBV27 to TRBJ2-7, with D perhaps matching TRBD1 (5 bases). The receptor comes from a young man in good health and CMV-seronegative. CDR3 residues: CASSLDTGSYEQYF. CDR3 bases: TGTGCCAGCAGTTTAGACACAGGCTCCTACGAGCAGTACTTC.